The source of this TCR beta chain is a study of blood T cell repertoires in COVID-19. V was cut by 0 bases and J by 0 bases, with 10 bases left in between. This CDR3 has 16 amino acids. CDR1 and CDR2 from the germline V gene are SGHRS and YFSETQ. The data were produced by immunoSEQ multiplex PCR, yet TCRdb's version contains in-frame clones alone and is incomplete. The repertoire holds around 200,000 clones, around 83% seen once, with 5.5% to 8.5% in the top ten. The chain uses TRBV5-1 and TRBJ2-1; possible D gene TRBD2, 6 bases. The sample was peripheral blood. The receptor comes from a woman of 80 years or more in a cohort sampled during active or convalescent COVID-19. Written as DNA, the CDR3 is TGCGCCAGCAGCTTGGGAGCGGGTAGCTCCTACAATGAGCAGTTCTTC. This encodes CASSLGAGSSYNEQFF.